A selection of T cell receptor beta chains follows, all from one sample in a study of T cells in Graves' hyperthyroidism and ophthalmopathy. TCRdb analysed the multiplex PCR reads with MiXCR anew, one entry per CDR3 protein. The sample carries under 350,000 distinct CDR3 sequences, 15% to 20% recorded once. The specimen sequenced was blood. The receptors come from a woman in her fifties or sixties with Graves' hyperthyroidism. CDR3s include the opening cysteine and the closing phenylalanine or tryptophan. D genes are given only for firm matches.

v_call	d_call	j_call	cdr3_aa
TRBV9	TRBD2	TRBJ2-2	CASSVGTSGGAGELFF
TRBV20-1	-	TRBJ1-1	CSARDLNTEAFF
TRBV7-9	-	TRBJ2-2	CASSEGAGELFF
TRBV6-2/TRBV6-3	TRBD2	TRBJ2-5	CASGGLAGETQETQYF
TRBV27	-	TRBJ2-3	CASRMDGSGTDTQYF
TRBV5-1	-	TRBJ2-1	CASSLTTGLGEQFF
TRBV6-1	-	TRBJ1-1	CASSPRQAGEAFF
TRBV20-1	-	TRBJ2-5	CSARDGLPETQYF
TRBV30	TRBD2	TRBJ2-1	CAWIPRAGEINEQFF
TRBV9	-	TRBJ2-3	CASSGAGGATDTQYF
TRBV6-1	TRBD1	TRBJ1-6	CASTGGLDRGNSPLHF
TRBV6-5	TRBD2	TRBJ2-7	CASSYSRPGGAGLAGDSEQYF
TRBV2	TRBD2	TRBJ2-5	CASRPTSGGEETQYF
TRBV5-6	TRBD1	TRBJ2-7	CASSPGQTYEQYF
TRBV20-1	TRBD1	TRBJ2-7	CSATGQTPYEQYF
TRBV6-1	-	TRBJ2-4	CASSVYRTGLTIQYF
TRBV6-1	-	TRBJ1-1	CASSDPWGARTEAFF
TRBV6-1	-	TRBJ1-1	CASSESGTEAFF
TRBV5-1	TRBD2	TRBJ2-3	CASSLGGSSDTQYF
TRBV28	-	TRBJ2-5	CASRSGEWETQYF
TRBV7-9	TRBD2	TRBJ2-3	CASSGGLSSTDTQYF
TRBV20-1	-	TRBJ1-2	CSASLELANYGYTF
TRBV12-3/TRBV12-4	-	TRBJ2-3	CASSLTRTGTDTQYF
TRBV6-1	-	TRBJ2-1	CASTPRAESYGSNEQFF
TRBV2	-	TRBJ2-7	CASIRNYEQYF
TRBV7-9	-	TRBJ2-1	CASSYRLNSHEQFF
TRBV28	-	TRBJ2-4	CASQTGAGIKNIQYF
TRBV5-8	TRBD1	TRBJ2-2	CAGTRDRIPGELFF
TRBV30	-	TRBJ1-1	CAWQGLNTEAFF
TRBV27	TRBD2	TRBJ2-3	CASSSLREGLDTQYF
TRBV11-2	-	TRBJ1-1	CASSLNAGNTEAFF
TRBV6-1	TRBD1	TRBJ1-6	CASRGGQGVESPLHF
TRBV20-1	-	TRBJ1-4	CIGTSPGEKLFF
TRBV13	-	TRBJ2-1	CASSLDNSDYNEQFF
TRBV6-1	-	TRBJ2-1	CASSEDRDRYNEQFF
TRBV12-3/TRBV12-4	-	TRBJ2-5	CASSLVGDGPPKETQYF
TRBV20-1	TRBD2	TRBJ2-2	CSARDLRGRYTGELFF
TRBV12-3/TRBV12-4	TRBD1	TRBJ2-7	CASSLRQGLEQYF
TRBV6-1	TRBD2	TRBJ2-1	CASRGSGSSYNEQFF
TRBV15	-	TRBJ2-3	CATSSHPQERRTDTQYF
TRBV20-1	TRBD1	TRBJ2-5	CSARDRGWVAETQYF
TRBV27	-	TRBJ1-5	CASSFRNRQPQHF
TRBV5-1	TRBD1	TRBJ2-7	CASSGADRAYEQYF
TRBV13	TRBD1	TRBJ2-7	CASSFAARGSEQYF
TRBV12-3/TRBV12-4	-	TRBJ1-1	CASTMGTPNTEAFF
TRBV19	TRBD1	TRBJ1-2	CASNPDRGNYGYTF
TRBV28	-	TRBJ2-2	CASSYTSGAYTGELFF
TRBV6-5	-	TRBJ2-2	CASSYPRTNTGELFF
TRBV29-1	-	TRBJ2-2	CSVEAPGELFF
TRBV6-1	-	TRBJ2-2	CASRPRGTGELFF
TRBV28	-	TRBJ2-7	CASSSLQGVYEQYF
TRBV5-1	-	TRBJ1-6	CASSFQGPDNSPLHF
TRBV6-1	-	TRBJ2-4	CASRERRTLAKNIQYF
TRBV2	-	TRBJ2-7	CASRGGSDVAYEQYF